This entry is about one TCR beta chain. The target of this receptor is not known. No much larger clonotype is one base removed from it; base qualities were not supplied. As encoded in the germline V gene (reference sequence), CDR1 is MNHEY while CDR2 is SMNVEV. Including cysteine and phenylalanine, the CDR3 has 13 amino acids. Only the CDR3 region is kept as DNA, spanning 39 bases read in frame from base 1. V and J lose 3 bases and 8 bases, and a span of 13 bases separates them. This specimen comes from a study of T cell responses to AZD1222 COVID-19 vaccine (dated by TCRdb to about 2021). In the study overall: Because spike-specific TCR depth and breadth did not differ between the two schedules, AZD1222 recipients who got a second dose at roughly 4 weeks were pooled with those who got a second dose at roughly 12 weeks. TCR sequencing covered over 230 trial participants: nearly 210 given two doses of AZD1222 and around 26 given two doses of MenACWY control vaccine. Enrollment into the trials was organized by age into subgroups of 18-55, 56-69 and 70-plus years, and those subgroups contained roughly 160, 29 and 62 TCR-sequenced participants, respectively. Study-wide findings and limitations: Nearly half of unique spike-specific TCRs reportedly recognized epitopes outside regions mutated in the B.1.351 and B.1.1.7 variants. Conclusions about previously exposed vaccinees were limited because only a handful of AZD1222 recipients were SARS-CoV-2 seropositive at baseline. Participants were mostly white British, with more females than males. The authors suggested clonal diversity may have been underestimated. The vaccine-associated CD4 TCRs covered the entire spike protein, and the dominant responses fell in regions 160-218 and 743-854. Spike-specific TCR breadth and depth rose significantly after two AZD1222 doses compared with day 0 and with MenACWY recipients. Because no day 14 peak-response samples were available, the repertoires could be characterized only after the peak T cell response. The 56-69-year group was small, and its depth increase did not reach significance, likely because of low power.

Interpreted using the paper, the time point label stands for: baseline before first vaccination. The vaccinee samples were drawn from two UK trials, COV001 and COV002, one of which was a single-blind randomized controlled phase 2/3 trial testing AZD1222 (ChAdOx1 nCoV-19) in healthy adults. Trial participant PBMC samples were collected at day 0 and day 28 after the second dose for TCRbeta chain sequencing. The CDR3 regions of human TCRbeta chains were analyzed by immunosequencing. Processing in the source paper ran as follows. TCRs in the repertoires were compared against a reference library of SARS-CoV-2-specific TCRs that had been generated with the MIRA antigen-specificity platform. Breadth was defined as the fraction of unique TCRs that were SARS-CoV-2-associated, and depth was defined as the fraction of total T cells that were SARS-CoV-2-associated. Using the MIRA data, each spike-specific TCR was assigned both to the spike region to which the TCR was reactive and to a CD4 or CD8 class. Log10-transformed breadth and depth values were compared by one-way ANOVA with Sidak's multiple comparisons tests. This immuneACCESS table, as held by TCRdb, lists in-frame sequences with V and J called but not all clones. Of the missing ones, under half trace to an unresolved V gene in checked studies; the others have no known cause. The V and J calls and clone size were taken over from that table, and D and trimming were inferred from the DNA. Across this sample there are over 100,000 clones, with 85% to 90% seen only once. Approximately 5.1% of the sample is in the top ten clones.

Sequencing used peripheral blood, obtained on day 0 of AZD1222 vaccination. This receptor was taken from an adult in good health. Recombination connected TRBV27 to TRBJ1-2; the D gene is not confidently resolved. The DNA reads TGTGCCAGCAGTTTTGGCGGATTTGGCGGCTACACCTTC. Protein translation: CASSFGGFGGYTF.